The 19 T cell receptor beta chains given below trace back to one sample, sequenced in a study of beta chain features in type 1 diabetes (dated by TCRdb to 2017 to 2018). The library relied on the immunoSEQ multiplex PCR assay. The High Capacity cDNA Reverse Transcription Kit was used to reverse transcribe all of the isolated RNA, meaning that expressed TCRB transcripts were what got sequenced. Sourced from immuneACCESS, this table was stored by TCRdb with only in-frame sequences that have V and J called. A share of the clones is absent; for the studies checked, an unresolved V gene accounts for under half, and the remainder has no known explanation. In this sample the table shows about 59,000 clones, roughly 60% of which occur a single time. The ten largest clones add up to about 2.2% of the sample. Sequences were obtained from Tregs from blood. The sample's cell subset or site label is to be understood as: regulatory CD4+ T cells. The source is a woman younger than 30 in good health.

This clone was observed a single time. CDR3 DNA sequence: TGTGCCAGCAGCCAAGATCTCACTAGCAGGGAGACCCAGTACTTC. This codes for CASSQDLTSRETQYF. This sequence joins TRBV4-2 and TRBJ2-5, with a tentative D call TRBD2 (6 bases). Trimming took off 0 bases at V and 5 bases at J, with 13 bases between the two ends. The CDR3 is made up of 15 amino acids. Germline values: CDR1 LGHNA, CDR2 YNFKEQ.

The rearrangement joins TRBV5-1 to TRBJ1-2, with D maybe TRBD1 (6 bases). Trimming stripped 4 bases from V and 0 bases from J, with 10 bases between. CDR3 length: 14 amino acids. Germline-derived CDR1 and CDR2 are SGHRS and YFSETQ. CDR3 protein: CASSGAGANYGYTF. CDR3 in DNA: TGCGCCAGCAGCGGGGCAGGGGCTAACTATGGCTACACCTTC.

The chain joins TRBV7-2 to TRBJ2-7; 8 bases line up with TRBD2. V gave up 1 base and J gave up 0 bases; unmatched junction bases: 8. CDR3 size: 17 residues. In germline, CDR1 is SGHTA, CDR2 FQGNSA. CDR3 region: CASSLVSSGSSSYEQYF. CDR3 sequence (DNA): TGTGCCAGCAGCTTAGTGTCTAGCGGGTCCAGCTCCTACGAGCAGTACTTC.

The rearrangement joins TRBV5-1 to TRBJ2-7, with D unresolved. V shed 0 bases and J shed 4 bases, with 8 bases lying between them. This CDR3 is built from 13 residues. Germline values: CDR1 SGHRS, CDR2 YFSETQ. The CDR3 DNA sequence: TGCGCCAGCAGCTTGGCCGACAAGTACGAGCAGTACTTC. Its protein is CASSLADKYEQYF.

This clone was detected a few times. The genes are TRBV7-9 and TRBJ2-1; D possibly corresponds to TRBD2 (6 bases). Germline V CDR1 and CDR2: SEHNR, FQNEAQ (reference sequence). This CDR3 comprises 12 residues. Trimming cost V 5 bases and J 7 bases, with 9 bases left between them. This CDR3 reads CASSPLANEQFF. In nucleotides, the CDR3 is TGTGCCAGCAGCCCGCTAGCGAATGAGCAGTTCTTC.

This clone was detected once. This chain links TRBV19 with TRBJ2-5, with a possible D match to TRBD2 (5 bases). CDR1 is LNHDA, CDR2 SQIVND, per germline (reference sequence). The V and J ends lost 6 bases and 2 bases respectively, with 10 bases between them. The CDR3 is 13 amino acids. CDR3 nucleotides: TGTGCCAGTAGGAGCGGAGATCAAGAGACCCAGTACTTC. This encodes CASRSGDQETQYF.

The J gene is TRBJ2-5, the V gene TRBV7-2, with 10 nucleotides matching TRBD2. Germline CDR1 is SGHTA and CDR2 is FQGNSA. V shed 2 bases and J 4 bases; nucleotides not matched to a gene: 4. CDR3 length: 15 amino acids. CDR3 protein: CASSLNPSGRETQYF. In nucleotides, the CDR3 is TGTGCCAGCAGCTTAAACCCTAGCGGGAGAGAGACCCAGTACTTC.

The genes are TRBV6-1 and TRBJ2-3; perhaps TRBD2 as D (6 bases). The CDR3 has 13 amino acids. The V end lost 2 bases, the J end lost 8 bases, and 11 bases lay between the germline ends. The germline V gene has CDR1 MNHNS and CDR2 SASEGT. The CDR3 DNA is TGTGCCAGCAGTGAAAACCCCGGGGGTACGCAGTATTTT. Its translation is CASSENPGGTQYF.

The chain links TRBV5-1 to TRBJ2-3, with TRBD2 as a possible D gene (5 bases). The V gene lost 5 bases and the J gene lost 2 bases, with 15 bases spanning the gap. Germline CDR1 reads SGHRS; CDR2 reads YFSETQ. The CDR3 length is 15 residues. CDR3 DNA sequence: TGCGCCAGCAGTCCCTCACCGGGGTTCACAGATACGCAGTATTTT. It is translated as CASSPSPGFTDTQYF.

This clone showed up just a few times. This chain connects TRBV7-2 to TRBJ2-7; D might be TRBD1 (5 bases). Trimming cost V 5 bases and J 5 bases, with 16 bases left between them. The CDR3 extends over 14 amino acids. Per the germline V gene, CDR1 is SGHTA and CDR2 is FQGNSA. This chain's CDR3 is CASSPRRGLDEQYF. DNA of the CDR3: TGTGCCAGCAGCCCTCGTAGGGGCTTGGACGAGCAGTACTTC.

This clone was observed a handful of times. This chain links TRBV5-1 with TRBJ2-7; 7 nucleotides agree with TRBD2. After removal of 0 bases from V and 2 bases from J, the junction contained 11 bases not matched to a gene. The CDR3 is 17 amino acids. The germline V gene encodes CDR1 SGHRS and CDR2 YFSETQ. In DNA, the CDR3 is TGCGCCAGCAGCTTGGGGGGCAGCGGGGAGATACCCTACGAGCAGTACTTC. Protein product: CASSLGGSGEIPYEQYF.

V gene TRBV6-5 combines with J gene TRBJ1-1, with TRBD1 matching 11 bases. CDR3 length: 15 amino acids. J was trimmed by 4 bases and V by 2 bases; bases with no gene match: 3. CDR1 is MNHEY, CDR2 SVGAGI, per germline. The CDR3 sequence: CASSYQGTGGTEAFF. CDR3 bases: TGTGCCAGCAGTTACCAAGGGACAGGGGGCACTGAAGCTTTCTTT.

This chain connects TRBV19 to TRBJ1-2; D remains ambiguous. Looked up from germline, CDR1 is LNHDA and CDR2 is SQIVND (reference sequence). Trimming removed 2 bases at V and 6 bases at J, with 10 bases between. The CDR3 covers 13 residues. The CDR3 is CASSIITTDGYTF. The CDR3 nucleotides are TGTGCCAGTAGTATAATAACTACGGATGGCTACACCTTC.

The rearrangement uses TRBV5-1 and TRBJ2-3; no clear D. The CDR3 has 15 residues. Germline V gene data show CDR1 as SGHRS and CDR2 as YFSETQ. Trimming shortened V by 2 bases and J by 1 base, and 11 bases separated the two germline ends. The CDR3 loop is CASSLGGFRTDTQYF. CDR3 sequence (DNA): TGCGCCAGCAGCTTAGGCGGATTTCGCACAGATACGCAGTATTTT.

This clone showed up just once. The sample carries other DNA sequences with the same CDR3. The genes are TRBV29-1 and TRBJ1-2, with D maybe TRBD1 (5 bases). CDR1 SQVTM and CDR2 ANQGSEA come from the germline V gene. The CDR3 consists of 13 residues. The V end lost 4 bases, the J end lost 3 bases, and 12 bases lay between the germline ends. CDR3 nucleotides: TGCAGCGTTGGGCAGGGAACGGACTATGGCTACACCTTC. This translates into CSVGQGTDYGYTF.

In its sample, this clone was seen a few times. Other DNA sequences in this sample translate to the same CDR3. In DNA form, the CDR3 reads TGTGCCTGGAGTGTGACAGGGACGCGGGAATCACCCCTCCACTTT. Translation: CAWSVTGTRESPLHF. This chain joins TRBV30 and TRBJ1-6; TRBD1 matches at 7 bases. With 0 bases clipped from V and 10 bases from J, the junction kept 9 bases outside the gene matches. This CDR3 contains 15 residues. Germline CDR1 GTSNPN, CDR2 SVGIG (reference sequence).

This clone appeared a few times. The CDR3 DNA reads as TGCGCCAGCAGCTTGTGGGAGGCCCGTTACAATGAGCAGTTCTTC. Translated: CASSLWEARYNEQFF. The rearrangement joins TRBV5-1 to TRBJ2-1; a possible D gene is TRBD2 (6 bases). The CDR3 covers 15 residues. V was clipped by 1 base and J by 4 bases, with 12 bases between them. Per the germline V gene, CDR1 is SGHRS and CDR2 is YFSETQ.

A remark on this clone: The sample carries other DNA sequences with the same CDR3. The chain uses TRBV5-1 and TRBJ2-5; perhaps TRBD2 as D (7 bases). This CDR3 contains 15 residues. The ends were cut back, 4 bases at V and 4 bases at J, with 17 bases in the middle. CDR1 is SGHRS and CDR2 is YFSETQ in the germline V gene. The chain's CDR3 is CASSLVAGAGETQYF. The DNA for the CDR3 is TGCGCCAGCAGCCTGGTGGCGGGGGCAGGAGAGACCCAGTACTTC.

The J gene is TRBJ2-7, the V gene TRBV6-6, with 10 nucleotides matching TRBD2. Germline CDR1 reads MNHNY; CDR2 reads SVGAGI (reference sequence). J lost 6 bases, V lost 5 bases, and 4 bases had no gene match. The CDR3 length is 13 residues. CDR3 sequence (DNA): TGTGCCAGCAGTAGAGCGGGAGGGATCGAGCAGTACTTC. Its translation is CASSRAGGIEQYF.